This passage covers 8 T cell receptor beta chains from one sample sequenced in a study of T cell changes during pregnancy in multiple sclerosis. Sequenced by immunoSEQ multiplex PCR; TCRdb stores in-frame clones only, minus some. In the table there are about 80,000 clones, roughly 94% of which are singletons. This sample comprised peripheral blood, obtained before pregnancy. These receptors came from a female donor with multiple sclerosis, enrolled in a pregnancy study.

The gene calls are TRBV5-4 and TRBJ2-1, with 8 bases that match TRBD2. CDR3 length: 13 residues. The V gene's germline CDR1 is SGHNT and CDR2 YYREEE (reference sequence). The J segment lost 7 bases and the V segment lost 3 bases, leaving 3 bases of the junction unmatched. CDR3 region: CASSSGGRNEQFF. The CDR3 DNA reads as TGTGCCAGCAGCTCGGGGGGGAGGAATGAGCAGTTCTTC. The whole variable domain, filled in from reference TRBV5-4 and TRBJ2-1, reads ETGVTQSPTHLIKTRGQQVTLRCSSQSGHNTVSWYQQALGQGPQFIFQYYREEENGRGNFPPRFSGLQFPNYSSELNVNALELDDSALYLCASSSGGRNEQFFGPGTRLTVL.

The V gene is TRBV23-1, the J gene TRBJ2-7; D is undetermined. TRBV23-1 is recorded as an ORF, its role being uncertain. There are 14 residues in the CDR3. Deletions cut 3 bases from V and 0 bases from J, with 9 bases between. The CDR3 loop is CASSQRPVSYEQYF. DNA of the CDR3: TGCGCCAGCAGTCAGCGCCCGGTCTCCTACGAGCAGTACTTC.

The V gene is TRBV9, the J gene TRBJ2-1; weak D call: TRBD2 (6 bases). V was cut by 0 bases and J by 7 bases, with 14 bases left in between. The V gene's germline CDR1 is SGDLS and CDR2 YYNGEE. The CDR3 has 15 amino acids. CDR3 sequence: CASSVGASVGNEQFF. CDR3 in DNA: TGTGCCAGCAGCGTAGGGGCTAGCGTCGGGAATGAGCAGTTCTTC.

This clone was seen only a few times. The rearrangement joins TRBV29-1 to TRBJ1-1, with D hard to call. Trimming left V 4 bases short and J 0 bases short, with 9 bases between. This CDR3 is 13 amino acids long. CDR1 and CDR2 from the germline V gene are SQVTM and ANQGSEA. CDR3 coding DNA: TGCAGCGTTGCGCAGTCACTGAACACTGAAGCTTTCTTT. It yields the protein CSVAQSLNTEAFF.

In this sample, this clone turned up a few times. The chain uses TRBV5-1 and TRBJ1-1, with D possibly matching TRBD1 (5 bases). CDR3 size: 14 residues. Trimming stripped 2 bases from V and 1 base from J, with 9 bases between. Germline V gene data show CDR1 as SGHRS and CDR2 as YFSETQ. The CDR3 sequence is CASSFQGRNTEAFF. Here the CDR3 DNA reads TGCGCCAGCAGCTTCCAGGGCCGGAACACTGAAGCTTTCTTT.

V usage is TRBV6-5 and J usage is TRBJ1-5, with D possibly TRBD1 on 5 matching bases. The V end lost 6 bases, the J end lost 4 bases, and 13 bases lay between the germline ends. CDR3 length: 14 residues. CDR1 MNHEY and CDR2 SVGAGI come from the germline V gene. The DNA for the CDR3 is TGTGCCAGCAGCCCCATCGACAGAAATCAGCCCCAGCATTTT. It translates to CASSPIDRNQPQHF.

The rearrangement links TRBV13 to TRBJ1-3; D remains unclear. Germline values: CDR1 PRHDT, CDR2 FYEKMQ (reference sequence). CDR3 length: 15 amino acids. V lost 4 bases to trimming and J lost 2 bases, with 12 bases between them. The CDR3 region is CASSSRERAGNTIYF. The DNA for the CDR3 is TGTGCCAGCAGCTCCCGGGAAAGGGCTGGAAACACCATATATTTT. Full variable domain (remainder filled in from reference TRBV13 and TRBJ1-3): AAGVIQSPRHLIKEKRETATLKCYPIPRHDTVYWYQQGPGQDPQFLISFYEKMQSDKGSIPDRFSAQQFSDYHSELNMSSLELGDSALYFCASSSRERAGNTIYFGEGSWLTVV.

CDR3 amino acids: CAWTVVRDSYEQYF. The CDR3 DNA is TGTGCCTGGACGGTCGTGCGGGACTCCTACGAGCAGTACTTC. The rearrangement uses TRBV30 and TRBJ2-5; D is possibly TRBD2 (6 bases). Near its end, the DNA agrees better with TRBJ2-7, so the J call may be wrong. CDR1 GTSNPN and CDR2 SVGIG come from the germline V gene (reference sequence). The CDR3 runs 14 residues.